These 23 T cell receptor beta chains were sequenced from one sample in a study of T cell responses to AZD1222 COVID-19 vaccine. Here immunoSEQ multiplex PCR was the method, and the copy in TCRdb shows in-frame clones only, minus some. The sample lists approximately 110,000 clones, about 87% occurring once. This sample comprised peripheral blood, obtained on day 0 of AZD1222 vaccination. Every receptor here comes from an adult in good health.

The rearrangement joins TRBV24-1 to TRBJ1-5, with D possibly being TRBD1 (5 bases). The CDR3 runs 14 residues. CDR1 is KGHDR, CDR2 SFDVKD, per germline. V dropped 5 bases and J dropped 3 bases, with 10 bases sitting between them. The CDR3 DNA follows: TGTGCCACCAGTGGCCAGGGAATCAATCAGCCCCAGCATTTT. Its translation: CATSGQGINQPQHF.

V is TRBV7-9 and J is TRBJ1-5, with TRBD1 as a possible D gene (6 bases). The germline gives CDR1 SEHNR, CDR2 FQNEAQ (reference sequence). V was pared by 2 bases and J by 0 bases, with 17 bases between. The length of the CDR3 is 18 residues. The CDR3 bases are TGTGCCAGCAGCTTACGGGGGGGGCTAGGTGATAGCAATCAGCCCCAGCATTTT. It encodes CASSLRGGLGDSNQPQHF.

The chain has TRBV28 and TRBJ1-2, with 7 positions matching TRBD1. The CDR3 contains 13 residues. Trimming cost V 8 bases and J 8 bases; bases outside gene matches: 11. Germline CDR1 is MDHEN and CDR2 is SYDVKM. The CDR3: CASGAGGREGYTF. As DNA, the CDR3 is TGTGCCAGCGGGGCAGGGGGAAGGGAAGGCTACACCTTC.

This chain joins TRBV18 and TRBJ2-5; 11 nucleotides agree with TRBD1. The CDR3 runs to 16 residues. Trimming cost V 3 bases and J 2 bases; bases outside gene matches: 5. The germline CDR1 and CDR2 sequences are KGHSH and LQKENI. Here the CDR3 reads CASSPSGTGGQETQYF. The CDR3 bases are TGTGCCAGCTCACCGTCCGGGACAGGGGGACAAGAGACCCAGTACTTC.

This chain links TRBV20-1 with TRBJ2-3, with 12 positions matching TRBD2. Germline values: CDR1 DFQATT, CDR2 SNEGSKA (reference sequence). After removal of 3 bases from V and 8 bases from J, the junction contained 6 bases not matched to a gene. This CDR3 has 14 amino acids. For the CDR3, the DNA is TGCAGTGCTAGTTCCGGGACTAGCGGGTTTACGCAGTATTTT. This sequence encodes CSASSGTSGFTQYF.

This clone was detected once. The rearrangement joins TRBV12-3 or TRBV12-4 to TRBJ1-2; no firm D call. CDR3 length: 12 amino acids. The V end was cut by 8 bases, the J end by 7 bases, with 14 bases between. CDR3 bases: TGTGCCAGCTCCCTTGGGCAGTTTGGCTACACCTTC. This codes for CASSLGQFGYTF.

The J gene is TRBJ1-3, the V gene TRBV9, with 7 bases that match TRBD1. This CDR3 spans 15 amino acids. Looked up from germline, CDR1 is SGDLS and CDR2 is YYNGEE. The V gene end was trimmed by 0 bases and the J gene end by 4 bases; junction bases not matched to a gene: 4. This CDR3 reads CASSVEGARGNTIYF. In nucleotides, the CDR3 is TGTGCCAGCAGCGTAGAGGGGGCGCGGGGAAACACCATATATTTT.

This chain connects TRBV7-3 to TRBJ2-3; perhaps TRBD1 as D (5 bases). This CDR3 contains 15 residues. Per the germline V gene, CDR1 is SGHTA and CDR2 is FQGTGA. The V end was cut by 2 bases, the J end by 6 bases, with 15 bases between. CDR3 coding DNA: TGTGCCAGCAGCTTACAGGGCTCCGCCGCGGATACGCAGTATTTT. Translated: CASSLQGSAADTQYF. The entire variable domain, with the rest obtained from reference TRBV7-3 and TRBJ2-3, is as follows: GAGVSQTPSNKVTEKGKYVELRCDPISGHTALYWYRQSLGQGPEFLIYFQGTGAADDSGLPNDRFFAVRPEGSVSTLKIQRTERGDSAVYLCASSLQGSAADTQYFGPGTRLTVL.

The chain recombines TRBV14 with TRBJ1-1, with D uncertain. The CDR3 sequence is 16 residues long. The ends were cut back, 1 base at V and 2 bases at J, with 14 bases in the middle. Germline V gene sequence: CDR1 SGHDN, CDR2 FVKESK. The CDR3 nucleotides are TGTGCCAGCAGCCAAGGAATCGGCAGAGTAAACACTGAAGCTTTCTTT. Its protein is CASSQGIGRVNTEAFF.

This chain uses TRBV28 with TRBJ2-5; D not certain. Trimming left V 3 bases short and J 2 bases short, with 4 bases between. The CDR3 contains 12 residues. CDR1 MDHEN and CDR2 SYDVKM come from the germline V gene. The CDR3 DNA is TGTGCCAGCAGTTTGCTGCAAGAGACCCAGTACTTC. This encodes CASSLLQETQYF.

The rearrangement joins TRBV28 to TRBJ2-3; 7 bases align to TRBD2. The CDR3 runs 13 residues. With V trimmed by 5 bases and J by 6 bases, 5 bases remained unmatched. Germline-derived CDR1 and CDR2 are MDHEN and SYDVKM. CDR3 protein: CASSGRAMDTQYF. The CDR3 DNA sequence: TGTGCCAGCAGTGGGAGGGCCATGGATACGCAGTATTTT.

The rearrangement uses TRBV9 and TRBJ2-3; 9 nucleotides agree with TRBD1. V lost 3 bases and J lost 0; bases outside the gene matches: 11. Germline V gene lookup returns CDR1 SGDLS and CDR2 YYNGEE. This CDR3 spans 18 amino acids. CDR3 DNA: TGTGCCAGCAGCGGTGGGACAGGGACGACTACTAGCACAGATACGCAGTATTTT. Its protein is CASSGGTGTTTSTDTQYF.

The V call is TRBV30, the J call TRBJ1-2; D might be TRBD1 (5 bases). CDR3 length: 12 residues. V lost 0 bases and J lost 5, with 7 bases in between. Germline-derived CDR1 and CDR2 are GTSNPN and SVGIG (reference sequence). The CDR3, as DNA: TGTGCCTGGAGTGTTGGGGGATATGGCTACACCTTC. This sequence encodes CAWSVGGYGYTF.

The rearrangement links TRBV7-3 to TRBJ2-3; D not resolved. V dropped 2 bases and J dropped 6 bases, with 9 bases sitting between them. The CDR3 extends over 13 amino acids. Germline CDR1 is SGHTA and CDR2 is FQGTGA. The CDR3 sequence is CASSLQSRDTQYF. In nucleotides, the CDR3 is TGTGCCAGCAGCTTACAGAGCAGGGATACGCAGTATTTT.

The chain carries TRBV16 and TRBJ2-1, with 9 bases that match TRBD2. This CDR3 has 17 amino acids. V dropped 3 bases and J dropped 7; count of bases not matched to a gene: 13. The germline V gene has CDR1 KGHSY and CDR2 FQNENV. CDR3: CASSQTGGGAGVNEQFF. In DNA form, the CDR3 reads TGTGCCAGCAGCCAGACAGGCGGGGGGGCCGGTGTGAATGAGCAGTTCTTC.

V usage is TRBV19 and J usage is TRBJ1-5; 7 positions agree with TRBD1. Looked up from germline, CDR1 is LNHDA and CDR2 is SQIVND (reference sequence). Unmatched junction bases numbered 5, after V lost 2 bases and J lost 7 bases. The CDR3 has 14 amino acids. The CDR3, as DNA: TGTGCCAGTAGTATAAGTGCAGGGGGACAGCCCCAGCATTTT. As protein: CASSISAGGQPQHF.

This clone was detected a few times. J is TRBJ1-2 and V is TRBV4-1; 9 nucleotides match TRBD1. In germline, CDR1 is MGHRA, CDR2 YSYEKL. Trimming removed 0 bases from V and 8 bases from J; junction bases left unmatched: 13. The CDR3 contains 17 residues. The CDR3 nucleotides read TGCGCCAGCAGCCAAGACTTCATCCGGGACAGGGCTTTAGGCTACACCTTC. Protein product: CASSQDFIRDRALGYTF.

V usage is TRBV5-1 and J usage is TRBJ1-3, with D hard to call. With 4 bases removed from V and 2 bases from J, the gap between germline ends came to 16 bases. CDR1 is SGHRS, CDR2 YFSETQ, per germline. The CDR3 spans 16 residues. The CDR3 sequence: CASSPKVVDPGNTIYF. As DNA, the CDR3 is TGCGCCAGCAGCCCGAAGGTAGTAGACCCTGGAAACACCATATATTTT.

The V gene is TRBV4-3, the J gene TRBJ1-4, with D hard to call. CDR1 and CDR2 (germline): LGHNA, YSLEER. The CDR3 length is 15 residues. V was pared by 1 base and J by 7 bases, with 13 bases between. The CDR3 nucleotides are TGCGCCAGCAGCCAAGTCTTAAGGGTTGGTGAAAAACTGTTTTTT. It is translated as CASSQVLRVGEKLFF.

The J gene is TRBJ2-7, the V gene TRBV11-2; D tentatively fits TRBD1 or TRBD2 (6 bases each). Deletions cut 6 bases from V and 6 bases from J, with 18 bases between. Germline values: CDR1 SGHAT, CDR2 FQNNGV. The CDR3 runs to 14 residues. The DNA for the CDR3 is TGTGCCAGCAGACTTACGGGAGAAGGGGGCGAGCAGTACTTC. It is translated as CASRLTGEGGEQYF.

There are a few counts of this clone. V is TRBV29-1 and J is TRBJ1-5; no reliable D call. V lost 4 bases and J lost 6, with 13 bases in between. Germline V gives CDR1 SQVTM, CDR2 ANQGSEA. This CDR3 contains 13 residues. The CDR3 reads CSVGGDASQPQHF. The CDR3, as DNA: TGCAGCGTTGGCGGGGATGCGAGTCAGCCCCAGCATTTT.

The V and J genes are TRBV5-1 and TRBJ2-7; a weak D match, TRBD2 (6 bases). With 3 bases removed from V and 0 bases from J, the gap between germline ends came to 16 bases. CDR3 length equals 16 residues. CDR1 and CDR2 from the germline V gene are SGHRS and YFSETQ. The CDR3 is CASSSYLGGSSYEQYF. The CDR3 DNA reads as TGCGCCAGCAGCTCGTACCTCGGGGGTAGCTCCTACGAGCAGTACTTC.

The chain carries TRBV5-1 and TRBJ2-2, with a tentative D call TRBD1 (6 bases). CDR1 is SGHRS and CDR2 is YFSETQ in the germline V gene. V was clipped by 4 bases and J by 6 bases, with 19 bases between them. The CDR3 has 16 amino acids. The CDR3 DNA reads as TGCGCCAGCAGCCAGTCGGGACAAACGAAAGCCGGGGAGCTGTTTTTT. Its protein product is CASSQSGQTKAGELFF.